The 5 T cell receptor beta chains in this list originate from one sample, sequenced in a study of identical twins. TCRdb independently ran MiXCR on the 5' RACE reads; one entry per CDR3 protein. The sample records some 600,000 distinct CDR3 sequences, just over 7% being singletons. This sample also belongs to another study, concerning yellow fever vaccine responses in identical twins.

Sequences were obtained from PBMCs. The receptors come from a woman between 18 and 29 years old in good health.

This clonotype was picked up many times. The chain employs TRBV7-8 and TRBJ2-3; 8 nucleotides align to TRBD2. The V segment lost 0 bases and the J segment 0 bases; nucleotides outside the gene matches: 5. This CDR3 spans 17 amino acids. Germline CDR1 reads SGHVS; CDR2 reads FQNEAQ. DNA for the CDR3: TGTGCCAGCAGCTTAGCCGCTAGCGGGTCTAGCACAGATACGCAGTATTTT. Residues: CASSLAASGSSTDTQYF.

This clonotype was recorded a few times. The chain recombines TRBV28 with TRBJ2-7; the match to TRBD2 covers 9 bases. The CDR3 extends over 13 amino acids. The V gene's germline CDR1 is MDHEN and CDR2 SYDVKM. The CDR3 region has the DNA TGTGGTTCAAGTTCTAGCGGGACCTACGAGCAGTACTTC. Its translation is CGSSSSGTYEQYF.

Only a few counts were recorded for this clonotype. The J gene is TRBJ2-2, the V gene TRBV13; D call uncertain. With 2 bases removed from V and 7 bases from J, the gap between germline ends came to 8 bases. Germline CDR1 reads PRHDT; CDR2 reads FYEKMQ (reference sequence). The CDR3 spans 13 residues. This chain's CDR3 is CASSLTPGGELFF. The CDR3 DNA follows: TGTGCCAGCAGCTTAACCCCGGGCGGGGAGCTGTTTTTT.

The V gene is TRBV5-1, the J gene TRBJ2-6; 7 nucleotides line up with TRBD2. This CDR3 is 15 amino acids long. With 2 bases clipped from V and 2 bases from J, the junction kept 1 base outside the gene matches. The germline gives CDR1 SGHRS, CDR2 YFSETQ. The CDR3 DNA follows: TGCGCCAGCAGCTTAGGGACTACTGGGGCCAACGTCCTGACTTTC. Translation: CASSLGTTGANVLTF.

The rearrangement links TRBV2 to TRBJ1-5, with D hard to call. Looked up from germline, CDR1 is SNHLY and CDR2 is FYNNEI. Deletions cut 2 bases from V and 1 base from J, with 9 bases between. The CDR3 is 15 residues long. The chain's CDR3 is CASSERWLSNQPQHF. Written as DNA, the CDR3 is TGTGCCAGCAGTGAACGGTGGTTGAGCAATCAGCCCCAGCATTTT.